The 20 T cell receptor beta chains below come from one sample, sequenced in a study of shared clonotypes between healthy human individuals. Generated by immunoSEQ multiplex PCR, the TCRdb table keeps only in-frame clones and is missing some. This table holds over a million clones, 75% to 85% found once. Sequences were obtained from memory CD4+ T cells from PBMCs. As to subset: CD45RA-negative fraction. Source of these receptors: a young man in good health. Some clones in this sample may be carry-over from other donors' samples.

The chain carries TRBV6-1 and TRBJ1-1; TRBD1 aligns across 7 bases. Germline trimming cut 1 base from V and 5 bases from J; bases unmatched to any gene: 13. Germline CDR1 and CDR2: MNHNS and SASEGT. This CDR3 comprises 17 residues. The DNA of the CDR3 is TGTGCCAGCAGTGAAGGCTCGCTGATACAGGGACAGACTGAAGCTTTCTTT. It codes for CASSEGSLIQGQTEAFF.

V is TRBV11-3 and J is TRBJ2-1; D is perhaps TRBD2 (5 bases). The CDR3 loop spans 13 amino acids. Trimming cost V 1 base and J 7 bases, with 8 bases left between them. CDR1 is SGHNT and CDR2 is YENEEA in the germline V gene. The CDR3 DNA reads TGTGCCAGCAGCTTAGTCGGAGGAAATGAGCAGTTCTTC. This encodes CASSLVGGNEQFF.

The chain combines TRBV27 with TRBJ2-7; no clear D gene. The germline V and J ends were trimmed by 5 bases and 0 bases, with 14 bases remaining between them. Germline loops: CDR1 MNHEY, CDR2 SMNVEV (reference sequence). This CDR3 spans 15 amino acids. This CDR3 reads CASSRGRMLSYEQYF. Written as DNA, the CDR3 is TGTGCCAGCAGTCGCGGACGGATGCTCTCCTACGAGCAGTACTTC.

The V gene is TRBV5-4, the J gene TRBJ2-1; 10 nucleotides line up with TRBD2. Germline CDR1 SGHNT, CDR2 YYREEE (reference sequence). This CDR3 comprises 15 residues. Trimming removed 2 bases from V and 8 bases from J; junction bases left unmatched: 7. Here the CDR3 DNA reads TGTGCCAGCAGCTTAAATCCAGCGGGAGGGTATGAGCAGTTCTTC. It codes for CASSLNPAGGYEQFF.

The rearrangement uses TRBV5-1 and TRBJ2-5; D is possibly TRBD1 (6 bases). This CDR3 spans 12 amino acids. V was pared by 3 bases and J by 4 bases, with 7 bases between. Germline V gene data show CDR1 as SGHRS and CDR2 as YFSETQ. CDR3 region: CASSSGVETQYF. Written as DNA, the CDR3 is TGCGCCAGCAGCTCAGGGGTAGAGACCCAGTACTTC.

The CDR3 bases are TGTGCCAGTAGTGCGTTACGGGGGGGGCGAACCCCTGAAGCTTTCTTT. It codes for CASSALRGGRTPEAFF. This sequence joins TRBV19 and TRBJ1-1; D may be TRBD1 (6 bases). V lost 5 bases and J 6 bases, leaving 22 bases between the germline ends. CDR3 length equals 16 residues. CDR1 and CDR2 (germline): LNHDA, SQIVND (reference sequence).

In regard to this clone: This sequence may be a read error, since a much larger clone differs from it by one base. Other DNA sequences of this sample code for an identical CDR3. J is TRBJ1-4 and V is TRBV15; TRBD1 agrees at 8 bases. Germline V lookup: CDR1 LNHNV, CDR2 YYDKDF (reference sequence). The CDR3 totals 15 residues. In DNA form, the CDR3 reads TGCGCCACCAGCAGAACGACAGGGGAGGTGGAAAAACTGTTTTTT. The encoded protein is CATSRTTGEVEKLFF.

This sequence joins TRBV29-1 and TRBJ2-2; tentatively, D is TRBD1 (5 bases). The V end was cut by 1 base, the J end by 5 bases, with 17 bases between. From germline, CDR1 is SQVTM and CDR2 ANQGSEA. The CDR3 contains 16 residues. The CDR3 sequence: CSVEGGWKKGTGELFF. The DNA of the CDR3 is TGCAGCGTTGAAGGGGGCTGGAAGAAAGGGACCGGGGAGCTGTTTTTT.

CDR3 protein: CASRRGLAGGGNEQFF. The CDR3 coding sequence is TGTGCCAGCAGACGGGGACTAGCGGGAGGAGGGAATGAGCAGTTCTTC. The rearrangement links TRBV4-2 to TRBJ2-1, with 15 bases fitting TRBD2. The CDR3 totals 16 residues. Germline V gene data show CDR1 as LGHNA and CDR2 as YNFKEQ. V lost 6 bases to trimming and J lost 7 bases; unmatched junction nucleotides: 7.

This clone has only a few counts. Additional DNA sequences in this sample encode the identical CDR3. The V call is TRBV10-3, the J call TRBJ2-3, with D unresolved. CDR1 is ENHRY, CDR2 SYGVKD, per germline. Trimming took 0 bases from V and 2 from J, leaving 0 bases between them. The CDR3 loop spans 12 amino acids. The CDR3 reads CAISESTDTQYF. The CDR3 DNA follows: TGTGCCATCAGTGAGTCCACAGATACGCAGTATTTT.

The gene calls are TRBV5-4 and TRBJ2-5, with TRBD2 matching 8 bases. The CDR3 has 14 amino acids. The germline V gene encodes CDR1 SGHNT and CDR2 YYREEE (reference sequence). J gave up 7 bases and V 3 bases, and 8 bases lay outside the gene matches. CDR3 bases: TGTGCCAGCAGCTCCGAGCGGGAGTCTGCGACCCAGTACTTC. Amino acid sequence: CASSSERESATQYF.

Details on this clone: A read error is the likely source, as a far larger clone sits one nucleotide away. The J gene is TRBJ2-7, the V gene TRBV28, with no clear D. Per germline, CDR1 MDHEN and CDR2 SYDVKM. This CDR3 has 12 amino acids. This CDR3 is CAGSSRSYEQYF. For the CDR3, the DNA is TGTGCCGGCAGTTCCCGGAGCTACGAGCAGTACTTC.

The chain is built from TRBV7-2 and TRBJ1-5; D perhaps matches TRBD1 (5 bases). Germline loops: CDR1 SGHTA, CDR2 FQGNSA. There are 16 residues in the CDR3. V dropped 5 bases and J dropped 5 bases, with 19 bases sitting between them. For the CDR3, the DNA is TGTGCCAGCAGCCCTCGGGCAATGGGGGGTCATCAGCCCCAGCATTTT. Amino acid sequence: CASSPRAMGGHQPQHF.

The chain recombines TRBV27 with TRBJ2-7; 8 bases are a match to TRBD2. Losses at the gene ends were 6 bases for V and 2 bases for J; bases not matched to a gene: 6. Germline V gives CDR1 MNHEY, CDR2 SMNVEV (reference sequence). The CDR3 loop spans 14 amino acids. The CDR3 loop reads CASRSAGAAYEQYF. The CDR3, as DNA: TGTGCCAGCAGATCAGCGGGAGCCGCCTACGAGCAGTACTTC.

This clone appeared many times. This rearrangement joins TRBV4-1 to TRBJ2-2; D may be TRBD2 (6 bases). Germline CDR1 MGHRA, CDR2 YSYEKL. This CDR3 contains 16 residues. V gave up 5 bases and J gave up 1 base, with 14 bases separating them. The DNA for the CDR3 is TGCGCCAGCAGCTTTCCGGCGGGGAGGAACACCGGGGAGCTGTTTTTT. The encoded protein is CASSFPAGRNTGELFF.

This chain joins TRBV5-6 and TRBJ2-3; 8 bases line up with TRBD1. This CDR3 region has 13 residues. Germline values: CDR1 SGHDT, CDR2 YYEEEE. V dropped 5 bases and J dropped 3; count of bases not matched to a gene: 2. CDR3 region: CASSDRGTDTQYF. In nucleotides, the CDR3 is TGTGCCAGCAGTGACAGGGGAACAGATACGCAGTATTTT.

The chain employs TRBV7-3 and TRBJ2-1; 14 bases line up with TRBD2. The CDR3 extends over 17 amino acids. J was trimmed by 5 bases and V by 5 bases; bases with no gene match: 8. Germline V CDR1 and CDR2: SGHTA, FQGTGA. CDR3 sequence (DNA): TGTGCCAGCAGCACGACCCCGGGACTAGCGGGGGACAATGAGCAGTTCTTC. Encoded protein: CASSTTPGLAGDNEQFF.

This clone showed up just a few times. V usage is TRBV27 and J usage is TRBJ1-4; maybe TRBD1 (6 bases). V dropped 5 bases and J dropped 4 bases, with 14 bases sitting between them. The CDR3 totals 15 residues. Germline lookup yields CDR1 MNHEY and CDR2 SMNVEV (reference sequence). The CDR3 region is CASSANREINEKLFF. CDR3 DNA: TGTGCCAGCAGTGCAAACAGGGAAATTAATGAAAAACTGTTTTTT. The complete variable domain, with remaining parts taken from reference TRBV27 and TRBJ1-4, reads EAQVTQNPRYLITVTGKKLTVTCSQNMNHEYMSWYRQDPGLGLRQIYYSMNVEVTDKGDVPEGYKVSRKEKRNFPLILESPSPNQTSLYFCASSANREINEKLFFGSGTQLSVL.

The chain links TRBV4-2 to TRBJ2-5; 10 bases line up with TRBD1. The CDR3 is 20 amino acids. Germline CDR1 reads LGHNA; CDR2 reads YNFKEQ. V lost 1 base to trimming and J lost 4 bases; unmatched junction nucleotides: 18. CDR3 in amino acids: CASSQVALASPGTGVETQYF. The CDR3 DNA sequence: TGTGCCAGCAGCCAAGTAGCCCTGGCAAGCCCCGGGACAGGGGTAGAGACCCAGTACTTC.

The chain uses TRBV6-5 and TRBJ2-7; 8 nucleotides match TRBD2. Germline loops: CDR1 MNHEY, CDR2 SVGAGI. V lost 6 bases to trimming and J lost 13 bases; unmatched junction nucleotides: 17. The CDR3 has 14 residues. CDR3 protein: CASSPLGSGALGYF. The CDR3 DNA follows: TGTGCCAGCAGCCCCCTGGGTAGCGGGGCCCTCGGATACTTC.